This T cell receptor (beta chain) stems from a study of T cells in Graves' hyperthyroidism and ophthalmopathy. Study-level points and caveats: Progression to ophthalmopathy was predicted a median of about 6.6 months early.

RNA transcripts were the template for amplifying TCR beta CDR3 regions. HTBI primers were the set used in a first-round RT-PCR of the TCR CDR3. Each CDR3 protein is one row after TCRdb ran MiXCR on the multiplex PCR reads. The sample lists 450,000 to 550,000 distinct CDR3 sequences, approximately 25% occurring once. Patients were excluded because of uncontrolled infection, other autoimmune disease, pregnancy or lactation. This clonotype was counted many times. Its antigen remains unidentified. The CDR3 has 15 amino acids. Germline CDR1 MNHEY, CDR2 SVGEGT. The V segment lost 6 bases and the J segment 3 bases; nucleotides outside the gene matches: 5.

This clonotype originated in a woman between 25 and 40 years old with Graves' ophthalmopathy. This chain uses TRBV6-2 or TRBV6-3 with TRBJ2-2; 9 nucleotides line up with TRBD1. Sequencing was carried out using blood. This CDR3 reads CASRSGTGYTGELFF. The CDR3 DNA sequence: TGTGCCAGCAGATCCGGGACAGGGTACACCGGGGAGCTGTTTTTT.